A single sample gave rise to the 4 T cell receptor beta chains below, sequenced in a study of blood T cells in healthy people across ages. Then a second PCR, running about 7 to 11 cycles, was carried out with a sample-barcoded 5' primer and a J-beta primer mix. MiXCR, run by TCRdb on the 5' RACE reads, gives a single entry per CDR3 protein. The sample lists roughly 730,000 distinct CDR3 sequences, just over 55% occurring once. The source material was blood. Receptor source: a man aged 35 to 55 in good health.

The rearrangement uses TRBV7-2 and TRBJ2-1, with a weak D call TRBD2 (6 bases). The CDR3 has 13 amino acids. V was pared by 1 base and J by 8 bases, with 9 bases between. Germline-derived CDR1 and CDR2 are SGHTA and FQGNSA. DNA of the CDR3: TGTGCCAGCAGCTTAGTAGCGGCCGATGAGCAGTTCTTC. Its translation is CASSLVAADEQFF.

The chain combines TRBV7-8 with TRBJ1-1; the match to TRBD1 covers 7 bases. The CDR3 consists of 14 residues. Trimming took 5 bases from V and 2 from J; bases not matched to a gene: 5. Germline-derived CDR1 and CDR2 are SGHVS and FQNEAQ. CDR3 in amino acids: CASSPRDSNTEAFF. CDR3 coding DNA: TGTGCCAGCAGCCCCAGGGACAGCAACACTGAAGCTTTCTTT.

With respect to this clonotype: A much larger clone differs from this one at a single base, so this may be a read error. This chain links TRBV29-1 with TRBJ2-1; D not certain. The end of the DNA fits TRBJ2-7 better, so the J call may be wrong. Germline V CDR1 and CDR2: SQVTM, ANQGSEA. This CDR3 region has 12 residues. The DNA for the CDR3 is TGCAGCGTTGCCCAGTCCAACAATGAGCAGTACTTC. Translated: CSVAQSNNEQYF.

This chain joins TRBV3-1 and TRBJ2-5, with D possibly being TRBD2 (6 bases). The J call may be in error: the DNA end matches TRBJ2-4 better. CDR1 and CDR2 from the germline V gene are LGHDT and YNNKEL (reference sequence). The CDR3 sequence is 18 residues long. CDR3 loop: CASSQNSPRRVAKNIQYF. CDR3 sequence (DNA): TGTGCCAGCAGCCAAAACTCTCCGAGGAGGGTAGCCAAAAACATTCAGTACTTC.